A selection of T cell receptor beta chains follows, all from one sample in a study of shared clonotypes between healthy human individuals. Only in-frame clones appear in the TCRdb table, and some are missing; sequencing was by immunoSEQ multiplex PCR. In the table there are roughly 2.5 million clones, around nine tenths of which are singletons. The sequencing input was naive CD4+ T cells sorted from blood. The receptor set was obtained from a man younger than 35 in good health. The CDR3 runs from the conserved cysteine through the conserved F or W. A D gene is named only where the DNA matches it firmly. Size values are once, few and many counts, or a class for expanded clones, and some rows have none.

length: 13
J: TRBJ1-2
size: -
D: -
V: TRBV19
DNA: TGTGCCAGTACTACCGGGCCCTTCGGTGGCTACACCTTC
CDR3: CASTTGPFGGYTF

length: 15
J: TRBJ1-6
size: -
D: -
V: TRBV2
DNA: TGTGCCAGCAGTGTCCATTCAGAACTTAATTCACCCCTCCACTTT
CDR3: CASSVHSELNSPLHF

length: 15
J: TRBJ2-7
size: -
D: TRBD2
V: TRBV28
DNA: TGTGCCAGCAGTTTACCCGGGGGGACCTCCTACGAGCAGTACTTC
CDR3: CASSLPGGTSYEQYF

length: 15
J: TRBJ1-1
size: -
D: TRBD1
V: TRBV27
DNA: TGTGCCAGCAGTGTCAAGACTCACAGGGGAACTGAAGCTTTCTTT
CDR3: CASSVKTHRGTEAFF

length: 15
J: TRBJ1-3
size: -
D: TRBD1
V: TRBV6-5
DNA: TGTGCCAGCAGTTCCCCGGGACAGGGTTCTTACACCATATATTTT
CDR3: CASSSPGQGSYTIYF

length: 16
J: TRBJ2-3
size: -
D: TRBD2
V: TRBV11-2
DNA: TGTGCCAGCAGACTCCTAGCGGGGGGGAGCACAGATACGCAGTATTTT
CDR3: CASRLLAGGSTDTQYF

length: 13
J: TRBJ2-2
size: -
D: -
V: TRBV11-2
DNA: TGTGCCAGCAGCTTGCAGAGAGGCGGGGAGCTGTTTTTT
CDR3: CASSLQRGGELFF

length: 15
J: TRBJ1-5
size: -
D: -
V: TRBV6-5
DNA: TGTGCCAGCAAGGAGACCGGTTATAGCAATCAGCCCCAGCATTTT
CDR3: CASKETGYSNQPQHF

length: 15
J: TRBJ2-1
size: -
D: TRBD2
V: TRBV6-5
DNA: TGTGCCAGCAGGGCCGGGACTAGCGGGGGGGATGAGCAGTTCTTC
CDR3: CASRAGTSGGDEQFF

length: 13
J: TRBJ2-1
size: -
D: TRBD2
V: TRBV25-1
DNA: TGTGCCAGCACTAGCGGGAGCATCTTTGAGCAGTTCTTC
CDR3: CASTSGSIFEQFF

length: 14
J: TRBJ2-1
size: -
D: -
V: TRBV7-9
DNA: TGTGCCAGCAGCTTAAGTTGGGTTGGGGATGAGCAGTTCTTC
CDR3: CASSLSWVGDEQFF

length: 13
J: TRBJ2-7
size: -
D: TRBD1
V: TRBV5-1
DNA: TGCGCCACCCGACAGGGGAGCTCCTACGAGCAGTACTTC
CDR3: CATRQGSSYEQYF

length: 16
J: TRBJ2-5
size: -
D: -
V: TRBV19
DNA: TGTGCCAGTAGTCTCAGGTCTGCGGTGTACCAAGAGACCCAGTACTTC
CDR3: CASSLRSAVYQETQYF

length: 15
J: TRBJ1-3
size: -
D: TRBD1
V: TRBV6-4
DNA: TGTGCCAGCAGTGAACCCGACAGGGGAGGAAACACCATATATTTT
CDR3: CASSEPDRGGNTIYF

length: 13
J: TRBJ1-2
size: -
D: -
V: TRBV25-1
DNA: TGTGCCAGCTTCGGGACCCTCCCTTATGGCTACACCTTC
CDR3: CASFGTLPYGYTF

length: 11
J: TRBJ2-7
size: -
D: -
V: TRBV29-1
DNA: TGCAGCTCTCGTACAGGTTCCGAGCAGTACTTC
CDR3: CSSRTGSEQYF

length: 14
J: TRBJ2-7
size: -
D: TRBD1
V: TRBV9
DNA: TGTGCCAGCAGCGTGTCCGGGACAGGGAACGAGCAGTACTTC
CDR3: CASSVSGTGNEQYF

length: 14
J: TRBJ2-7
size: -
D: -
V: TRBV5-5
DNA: TGTGCCAGCAGCCCCGTTGGGGCTTCCTACGAGCAGTACTTC
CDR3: CASSPVGASYEQYF

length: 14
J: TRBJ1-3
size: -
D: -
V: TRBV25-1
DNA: TGTGCCAGCAGTGAATACGTGGGGGGAAACACCATATATTTT
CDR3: CASSEYVGGNTIYF

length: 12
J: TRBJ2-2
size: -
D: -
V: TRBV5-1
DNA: TGCGCCAGCAGCTTGGATGGCGGGGAGCTGTTTTTT
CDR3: CASSLDGGELFF

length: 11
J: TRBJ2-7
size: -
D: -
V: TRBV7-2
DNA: TGTGCCAGCAGCTCTTATTACGAGCAGTACTTC
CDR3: CASSSYYEQYF

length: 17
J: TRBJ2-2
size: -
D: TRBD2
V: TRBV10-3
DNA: TGTGCCATACATGGGAGTAGCGGGACTACGAAGATCGGGGAGCTGTTTTTT
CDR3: CAIHGSSGTTKIGELFF

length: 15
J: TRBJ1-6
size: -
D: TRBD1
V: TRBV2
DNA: TGTGCCAGCAGCGGACAGGGAGGTTATAATTCACCCCTCCACTTT
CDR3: CASSGQGGYNSPLHF

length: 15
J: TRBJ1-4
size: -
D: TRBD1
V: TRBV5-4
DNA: TGTGCCAGCAGCCCCTCGACAGGGAACTTCGAAAAACTGTTTTTT
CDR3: CASSPSTGNFEKLFF

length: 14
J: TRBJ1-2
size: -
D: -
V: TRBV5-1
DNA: TGCGCCAGCAGCCCCCGGGCAGATGACTATGGCTACACCTTC
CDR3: CASSPRADDYGYTF

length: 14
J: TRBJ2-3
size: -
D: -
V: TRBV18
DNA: TGTGCCAGCTCACCAGCTACGAACACAGATACGCAGTATTTT
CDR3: CASSPATNTDTQYF

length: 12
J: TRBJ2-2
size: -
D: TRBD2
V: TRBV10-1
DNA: TGCGCCAGCAGTGACTCGGGAGGAGAGCTGTTTTTT
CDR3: CASSDSGGELFF

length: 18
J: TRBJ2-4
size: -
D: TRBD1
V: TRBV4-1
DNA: TGCGCCAGCAGCCTGACCTTCTCGTGGACAGGGCGGACGAACATTCAGTACTTC
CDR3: CASSLTFSWTGRTNIQYF

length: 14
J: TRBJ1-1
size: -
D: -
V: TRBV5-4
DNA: TGTGCCAGCAGCTTGGACGCTTTGAACACTGAAGCTTTCTTT
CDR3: CASSLDALNTEAFF

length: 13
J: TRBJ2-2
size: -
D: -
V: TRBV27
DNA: TGTGCCAGCAGTCGTACGCACACCGGGGAGCTGTTTTTT
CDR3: CASSRTHTGELFF

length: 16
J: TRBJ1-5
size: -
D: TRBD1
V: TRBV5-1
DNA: TGCGCCAGCAGCATGGGACAGGGCGGTAAGGTTCAGCCCCAGCATTTT
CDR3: CASSMGQGGKVQPQHF

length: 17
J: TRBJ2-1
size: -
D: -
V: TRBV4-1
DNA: TGCGCCAGCAGCCAAGAGAAAGGGTCCTACTCCTACAATGAGCAGTTCTTC
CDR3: CASSQEKGSYSYNEQFF

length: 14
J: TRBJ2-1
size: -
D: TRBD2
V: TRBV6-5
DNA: TGTGCCAGCAAAGAATCGGGAGGGCCGAATGAGCAGTTCTTC
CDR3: CASKESGGPNEQFF

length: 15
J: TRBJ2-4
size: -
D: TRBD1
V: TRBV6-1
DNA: TGTGCCAGCAGTGACGGACGACAGGGGTTAAACATTCAGTACTTC
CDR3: CASSDGRQGLNIQYF

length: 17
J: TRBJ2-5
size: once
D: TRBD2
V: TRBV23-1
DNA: TGCGCCAGTCAGGCCCCGGGACTAGAGCTTTTCCAAGAGACCCAGTACTTC
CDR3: CASQAPGLELFQETQYF

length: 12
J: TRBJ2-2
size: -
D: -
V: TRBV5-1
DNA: TGCGCCAGCAGACCGAACACCGGGGAGCTGTTTTTT
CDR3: CASRPNTGELFF

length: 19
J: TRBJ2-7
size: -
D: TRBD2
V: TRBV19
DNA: TGTGCCAGTAGTATAAGCCGCCCGGGACTAGCGGGAGCCCCCTACGAGCAGTACTTC
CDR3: CASSISRPGLAGAPYEQYF

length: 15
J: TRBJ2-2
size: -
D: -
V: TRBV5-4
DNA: TGTGCCAGCAGCTCTAGAAACGCGAACACCGGGGAGCTGTTTTTT
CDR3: CASSSRNANTGELFF

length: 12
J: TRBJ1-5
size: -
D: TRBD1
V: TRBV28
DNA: TGTGCCAGCGTGGACAGGGATCAGCCCCAGCATTTT
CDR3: CASVDRDQPQHF

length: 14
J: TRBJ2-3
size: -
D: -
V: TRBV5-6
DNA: TGTGCCAGCAGCTTGGACAGGGGCACAGATACGCAGTATTTT
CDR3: CASSLDRGTDTQYF

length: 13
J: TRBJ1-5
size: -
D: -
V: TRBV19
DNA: TGTGCCAGTAGTACCAACCGGGGTCAGCCCCAGCATTTT
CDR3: CASSTNRGQPQHF

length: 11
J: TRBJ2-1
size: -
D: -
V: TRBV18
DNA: TGTGCCAGCTCCCCAGACGGTGAGCAGTTCTTC
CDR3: CASSPDGEQFF

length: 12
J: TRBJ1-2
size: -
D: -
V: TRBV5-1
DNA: TGCGCCAGCAGCTTGGAGAGCTATGGCTACACCTTC
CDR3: CASSLESYGYTF

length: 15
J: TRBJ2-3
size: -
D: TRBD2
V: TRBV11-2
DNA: TGTGCCAGCAGCTTTAGCGGGGGGACCACAGATACGCAGTATTTT
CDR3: CASSFSGGTTDTQYF

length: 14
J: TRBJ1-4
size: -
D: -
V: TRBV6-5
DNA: TGTGCCAGCAGTCCCTCTGCAACTAATGAAAAACTGTTTTTT
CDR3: CASSPSATNEKLFF

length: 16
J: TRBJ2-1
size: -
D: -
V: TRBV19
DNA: TGTGCCAGTAGTATAGCCGGGATGCGGGCCTACAATGAGCAGTTCTTC
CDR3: CASSIAGMRAYNEQFF

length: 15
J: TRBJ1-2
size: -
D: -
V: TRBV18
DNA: TGTGCCAGCTCACCACTGGCCGAAACCCGAGATGGCTACACCTTC
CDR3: CASSPLAETRDGYTF

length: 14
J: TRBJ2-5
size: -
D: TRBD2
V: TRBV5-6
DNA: TGTGCCAGCAGCTCCACAGCGGGAGTTGAGACCCAGTACTTC
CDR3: CASSSTAGVETQYF